The sequence of this TCR beta chain was determined in a study of regulatory T cells in long-lasting Graves disease (dated by TCRdb to about 2021). For context, the study as a whole: To count as having persistent Graves' disease, a patient had to have received antithyroid drug treatment for over 5 years with TSH receptor autoantibodies remaining persistently positive. Peripheral blood TCR sequencing and RNA sequencing compared persistent Graves' disease patients with newly diagnosed Graves' disease patients. The study was conducted in China and was registered as a clinical trial. TCR sequencing covered around 13 persistent and 20 newly diagnosed Graves' disease patients, about 35 samples in total. On average, persistent Graves' disease patients in the clinical cohort had been on antithyroid drugs for approximately 10 years.

Reading the label with the study, this specimen's time point is: persistent/refractory GD, antithyroid drugs over 5 years with positive TRAb. For both TCR sequencing and RNA sequencing, RNA was extracted from PBMCs in TRIzol. The diagnosis of Graves' disease followed American Thyroid Association guidelines. The patients came from an endocrinology department in Xi'an, China. Each patient gave 8.5 to 9.5 milliliters of peripheral blood, collected in an EDTA anticoagulant tube. Ficoll Paque Plus density gradient separation was used to isolate PBMCs, and no additional T cell sorting was done. An Agilent 2100 Bioanalyzer and agarose gel were used to check RNA quality, and a NanoDrop 2000 was used to measure RNA concentration. The V end gives up 5 bases and the J end 4 bases, leaving 7 bases in the junction not matched to a gene. The CDR3 spans 15 residues, from the cysteine through the phenylalanine. Here the CDR3 DNA is all that survives: 45 bases in frame from base 1. The germline V gene encodes CDR1 SGHTA and CDR2 FQGTGA.

What the authors observed across the whole study: More public clonotypes were shared among persistent patients (approximately 3,000) than among newly diagnosed patients (more than 900). Persistent Graves' disease patients showed lower TCR Shannon entropy and fewer highly expanded clones than newly diagnosed patients, suggesting clonal expansion. The study examined only peripheral blood because the primary lesion, thyroid tissue, could not be accessed. Sequencing and analysis were limited to the TCR beta chain. The authors acknowledged the small sample size as a limitation that may reduce accuracy. Persistent disease showed preferential use of TRBV28, TRBJ1-2 and TRBJ2-5, whereas newly diagnosed disease favored TRBV20-1 and TRBJ2-1.

The table lists this clonotype with many counts. Its antigen target is currently unknown. No base quality values were provided; no much bigger clone lies one nucleotide off. Library generation was performed with multiplex PCR. Instrument on record: Illumina HiSeq 4000. CDR3 regions were amplified by Arm-PCR with iRepertoire HTBI primers to construct TCR beta libraries. Gel purification was performed on PCR products prior to sequencing. The authors' analysis ran thus. Gene usage analysis of CDR3 amino acid clonotypes used the roughly 60 TRBV and about 13 TRBJ segments found across samples. COPE and FqMerger were used to merge the filtered high-quality paired reads into contigs. Contigs were aligned with BLAST to IMGT TRBV, TRBD and TRBJ reference genes, and CDR3 was defined per IMGT. Any clonotype with a frequency above 0.1% was classified as a highly expanded clone. Repertoire diversity was measured by Shannon entropy, and V-J evenness by the Gini coefficient. A clonotype was considered public if more than one individual shared it. Using fastp at Q25 and MiXCR, TCRdb reprocessed the public reads and kept productive beta chains. Rows matching on CDR3 protein sequence are summarized as one entry with the most common DNA and genes. The V and J calls here are based on TCRdb, not the publication. This sample gives 400,000 to 500,000 distinct CDR3 sequences in total; 20% of them show up just once. The top ten constitute 7.8% of the sample.

The sequences come from peripheral blood mononuclear cells (PBMCs), collected when the disease was refractory, from a patient treated with antithyroid drugs. The rearranged chain carries TRBV7-3 and TRBJ2-5, with TRBD2 matching 10 junction bases. The clonotype was recovered from a female donor with Graves disease. The sequenced DNA is TGTGCCAGCAGCCCACAAGCGGGAGGGCCAGAGACCCAGTACTTC. Its coded protein is CASSPQAGGPETQYF.